The present T cell receptor beta chain was sequenced within a study of blood T cell repertoires in COVID-19. Study background: Samples taken during acute and convalescent COVID-19 were collected in the United States, Italy and Spain. The analysed material was cDNA or gDNA that came from T cells, B-cell-depleted T cells, or PBMCs.

V lost 4 bases and J 2 bases, leaving 15 bases between the germline ends. The CDR3 spans 15 residues. CDR1 SGHTA and CDR2 FQGNSA come from the germline V gene. Original processing notes: Nucleated cell number was recorded as an estimate derived from reference gene primer amplification. Repertoires were generated with immunoSEQ multiplex PCR, while TCRdb's copy carries only in-frame clones and drops some. From that table come the V and J calls and clone size; the DNA was used to work out D and trimming. The data contain nearly 300,000 clones, about 88% of them seen just once; the ten biggest clones take up more than 1.1%. Recruited during active infection, patients (from Seattle) were subsequently followed longitudinally.

The chain combines TRBV7-2 with TRBJ2-7; possibly TRBD2 for D (6 bases). The receptor was derived from a human donor with COVID-19, enrolled during active disease. The donor label of this sample is uncertain. The sequenced sample consisted of peripheral blood. The CDR3 sequence: CASSYSGTSAYEQYF. CDR3 DNA: TGTGCCAGCAGCTACTCCGGGACTTCGGCCTACGAGCAGTACTTC.